This T cell receptor beta chain was profiled in a study of cytomegalovirus exposure and HLA in healthy donors. Study as a whole: For the roughly 400 genotyped donors, about 79% fell within the Caucasian-associated ancestry cluster. Study-wide results and limits: Later analysis suggested most CMV-associated TCR beta chains were HLA-restricted. The study listed about 150 cytomegalovirus-associated TCR beta chains. Excluded: some indistinguishable V segments such as TRBV6-2 and TRBV6-3.

A multiplex PCR was run with 60 Vbeta primers and 13 Jbeta primers. Measured with immunoSEQ multiplex PCR; TCRdb has only the in-frame clones, and not every one. The data show roughly 100,000 clones, with roughly three quarters seen just once and roughly 1.3% held by the top ten. Comment on this clone: Its specificity is not known.

Trimming took 1 base from V and 5 from J; bases not matched to a gene: 4. Germline V CDR1 and CDR2: SGHVS, FQNEAQ. This CDR3 has 15 amino acids. The rearrangement uses TRBV7-8 and TRBJ2-2; 7 bases match TRBD2. The sequencing input was PBMCs. The clonotype comes from a middle-aged man in good health and CMV-seronegative. The CDR3 is CASSLGTSSTGELFF. The CDR3, as DNA: TGTGCCAGCAGCTTAGGGACTAGTAGTACCGGGGAGCTGTTTTTT.